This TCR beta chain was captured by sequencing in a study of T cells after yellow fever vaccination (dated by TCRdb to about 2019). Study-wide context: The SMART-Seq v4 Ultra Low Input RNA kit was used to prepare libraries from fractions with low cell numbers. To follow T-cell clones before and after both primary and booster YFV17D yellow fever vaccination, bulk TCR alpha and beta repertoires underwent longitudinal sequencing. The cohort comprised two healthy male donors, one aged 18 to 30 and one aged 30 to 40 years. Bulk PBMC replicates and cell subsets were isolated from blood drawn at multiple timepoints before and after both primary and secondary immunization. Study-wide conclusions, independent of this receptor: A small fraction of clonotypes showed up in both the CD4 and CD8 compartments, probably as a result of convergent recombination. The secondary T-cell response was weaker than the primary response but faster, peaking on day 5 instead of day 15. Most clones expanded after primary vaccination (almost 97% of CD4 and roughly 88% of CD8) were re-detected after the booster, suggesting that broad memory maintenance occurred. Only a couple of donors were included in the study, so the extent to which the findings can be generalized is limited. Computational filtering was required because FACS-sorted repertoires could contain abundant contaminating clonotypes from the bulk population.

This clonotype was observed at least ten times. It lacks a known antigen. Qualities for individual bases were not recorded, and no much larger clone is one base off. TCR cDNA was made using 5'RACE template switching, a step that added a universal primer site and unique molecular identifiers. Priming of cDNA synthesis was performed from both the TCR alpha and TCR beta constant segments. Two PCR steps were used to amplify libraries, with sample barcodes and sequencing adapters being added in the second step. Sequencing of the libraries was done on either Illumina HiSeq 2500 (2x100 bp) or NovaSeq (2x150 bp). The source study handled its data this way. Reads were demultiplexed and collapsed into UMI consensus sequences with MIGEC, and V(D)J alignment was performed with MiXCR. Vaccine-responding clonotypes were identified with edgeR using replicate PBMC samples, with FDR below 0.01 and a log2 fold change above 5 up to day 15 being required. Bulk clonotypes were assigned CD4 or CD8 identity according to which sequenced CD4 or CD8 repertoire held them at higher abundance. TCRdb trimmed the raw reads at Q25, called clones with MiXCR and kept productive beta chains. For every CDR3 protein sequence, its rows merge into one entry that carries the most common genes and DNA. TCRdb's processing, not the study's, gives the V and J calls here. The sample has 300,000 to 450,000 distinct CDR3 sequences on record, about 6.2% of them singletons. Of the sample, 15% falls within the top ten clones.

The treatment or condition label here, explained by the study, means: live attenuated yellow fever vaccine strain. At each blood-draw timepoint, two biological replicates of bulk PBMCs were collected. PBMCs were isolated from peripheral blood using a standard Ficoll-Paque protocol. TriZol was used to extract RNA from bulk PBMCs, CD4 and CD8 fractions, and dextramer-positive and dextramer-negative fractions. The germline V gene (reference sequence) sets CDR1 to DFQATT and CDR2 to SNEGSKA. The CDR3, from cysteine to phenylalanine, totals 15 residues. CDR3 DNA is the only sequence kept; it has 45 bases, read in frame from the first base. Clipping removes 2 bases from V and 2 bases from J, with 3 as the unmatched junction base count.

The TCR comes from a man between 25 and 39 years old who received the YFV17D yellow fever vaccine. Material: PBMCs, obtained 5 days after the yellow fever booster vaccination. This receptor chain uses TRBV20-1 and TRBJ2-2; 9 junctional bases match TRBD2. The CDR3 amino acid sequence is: CSARLAGTNTGELFF. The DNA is TGCAGTGCTAGACTAGCGGGAACCAACACCGGGGAGCTGTTTTTT.